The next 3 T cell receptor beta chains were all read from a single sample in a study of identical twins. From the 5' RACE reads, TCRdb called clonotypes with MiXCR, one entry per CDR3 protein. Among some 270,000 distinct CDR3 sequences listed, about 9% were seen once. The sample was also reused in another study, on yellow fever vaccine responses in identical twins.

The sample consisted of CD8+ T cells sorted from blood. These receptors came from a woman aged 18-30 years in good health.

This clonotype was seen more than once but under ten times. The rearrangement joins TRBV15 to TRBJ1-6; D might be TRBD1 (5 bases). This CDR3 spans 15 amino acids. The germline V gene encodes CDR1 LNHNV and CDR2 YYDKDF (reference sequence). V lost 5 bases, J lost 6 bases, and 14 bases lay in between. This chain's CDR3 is CATSDTRASNSPLHF. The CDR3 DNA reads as TGTGCCACCAGCGATACCAGGGCTTCTAATTCACCCCTCCACTTT.

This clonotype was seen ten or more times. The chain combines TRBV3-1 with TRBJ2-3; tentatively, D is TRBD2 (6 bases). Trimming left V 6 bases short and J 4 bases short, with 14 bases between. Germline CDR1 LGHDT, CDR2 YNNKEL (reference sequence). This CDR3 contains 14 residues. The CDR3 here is CASSLSGLSDTQYF. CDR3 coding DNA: TGTGCCAGCAGTCTCTCGGGACTTTCAGATACGCAGTATTTT.

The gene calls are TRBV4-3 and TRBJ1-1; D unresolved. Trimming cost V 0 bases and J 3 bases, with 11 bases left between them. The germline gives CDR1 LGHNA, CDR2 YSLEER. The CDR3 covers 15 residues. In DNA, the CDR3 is TGCGCCAGCAGCCAAGATAGGGCGGCCTACACTGAAGCTTTCTTT. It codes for CASSQDRAAYTEAFF.